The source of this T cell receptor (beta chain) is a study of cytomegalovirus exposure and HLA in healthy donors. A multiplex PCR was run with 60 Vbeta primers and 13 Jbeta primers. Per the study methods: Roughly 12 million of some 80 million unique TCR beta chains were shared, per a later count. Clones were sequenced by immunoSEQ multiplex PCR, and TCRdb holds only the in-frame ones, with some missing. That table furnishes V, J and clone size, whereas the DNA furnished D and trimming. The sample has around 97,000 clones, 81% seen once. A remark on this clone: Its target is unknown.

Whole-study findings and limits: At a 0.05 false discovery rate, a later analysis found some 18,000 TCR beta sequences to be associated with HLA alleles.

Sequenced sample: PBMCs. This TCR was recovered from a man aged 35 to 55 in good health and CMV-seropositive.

The CDR3 protein is CASGLAGGLADTQYF. The DNA for the CDR3 is TGTGCCAGCGGACTAGCGGGGGGCTTAGCAGATACGCAGTATTTT. V usage is TRBV6-5 and J usage is TRBJ2-3, with TRBD2 matching over 14 bases. The junction had 5 bases not matched to a gene; V was cut back by 8 bases and J by 4 bases. The germline gives CDR1 MNHEY, CDR2 SVGAGI. The CDR3 covers 15 residues.